Shown below are 23 T cell receptor beta chains from a single sample sequenced in a study of blood T cell repertoires in COVID-19. Libraries were prepared by immunoSEQ multiplex PCR; TCRdb keeps only in-frame clonotypes and omits some of them. The table records about 160,000 clones, around 82% of them present only once. The sequenced sample consisted of peripheral blood. The receptors stem from a woman in her forties with COVID-19, enrolled during active disease.

The CDR3 is CASSRSTDFLLAYNEQFF. CDR3 DNA sequence: TGTGCCAGCAGCCGATCGACTGACTTTCTCTTGGCCTACAATGAGCAGTTCTTC. J is TRBJ2-1 and V is TRBV14; D is unresolved. Per germline, CDR1 SGHDN and CDR2 FVKESK. The V end lost 4 bases, the J end lost 2 bases, and 21 bases lay between the germline ends. The CDR3 is 18 amino acids. The variable domain in full, completed from reference TRBV14 and TRBJ2-1, reads EAGVTQFPSHSVIEKGQTVTLRCDPISGHDNLYWYRRVMGKEIKFLLHFVKESKQDESGMPNNRFLAERTGGTYSTLKVQPAELEDSGVYFCASSRSTDFLLAYNEQFFGPGTRLTVL.

V and J are TRBV19 and TRBJ2-2; 8 bases agree with TRBD1. Germline V CDR1 and CDR2: LNHDA, SQIVND (reference sequence). Trimming took 5 bases from V and 6 from J; bases not matched to a gene: 5. The CDR3 is 14 residues long. The CDR3 nucleotides are TGTGCCAGTAGTGTACAGGGGGTCTCCGGGGAGCTGTTTTTT. It codes for CASSVQGVSGELFF.

This chain uses TRBV7-8 with TRBJ1-6, with 7 positions matching TRBD1. The CDR3 covers 15 residues. The germline V gene has CDR1 SGHVS and CDR2 FQNEAQ. With 1 base clipped from V and 10 bases from J, the junction kept 7 bases outside the gene matches. The DNA for the CDR3 is TGTGCCAGCAGCTTAGAGGGACAGATGTACTCACCCCTCCACTTT. Translating gives CASSLEGQMYSPLHF.

The chain combines TRBV27 with TRBJ2-5; 7 positions agree with TRBD2. CDR1 and CDR2 from the germline V gene are MNHEY and SMNVEV (reference sequence). This CDR3 contains 12 residues. J lost 2 bases, V lost 6 bases, and 0 bases had no gene match. The chain's CDR3 is CASRGGQETQYF. The CDR3 DNA reads as TGTGCCAGCAGGGGGGGGCAAGAGACCCAGTACTTC.

This chain connects TRBV9 to TRBJ2-3, with unresolved D. The CDR3 has 14 residues. V dropped 0 bases and J dropped 4 bases, with 9 bases sitting between them. The germline V gene has CDR1 SGDLS and CDR2 YYNGEE. CDR3 residues: CASSVGPVADTQYF. CDR3 sequence (DNA): TGTGCCAGCAGCGTAGGGCCCGTGGCAGATACGCAGTATTTT.

The J gene is TRBJ1-2, the V gene TRBV3-1 (or the pseudogene TRBV3-2); 10 bases are shared with TRBD1. Germline CDR1 LGHDT, CDR2 YNNKEL (reference sequence). Trimming took 7 bases from V and 3 from J; bases not matched to a gene: 8. The CDR3 runs 15 residues. The CDR3 nucleotides are TGTGCCAGCAAAGACTCCGGGACAGGGGACTATGGCTACACCTTC. This translates into CASKDSGTGDYGYTF.

The rearrangement joins TRBV6-6 to TRBJ1-2; D not certain. The CDR3 has 14 amino acids. With 8 bases removed from V and 7 bases from J, the gap between germline ends came to 20 bases. Germline values: CDR1 MNHNY, CDR2 SVGAGI (reference sequence). CDR3 protein: CASCPNVGRGGYTF. CDR3 coding DNA: TGTGCCAGCTGCCCTAATGTCGGGCGGGGTGGCTACACCTTC.

The chain couples TRBV19 to TRBJ1-5, with D possibly being TRBD1 (6 bases). Trimming took 5 bases from V and 4 from J, leaving 12 bases between them. CDR1 is LNHDA, CDR2 SQIVND, per germline (reference sequence). The CDR3 totals 14 residues. The DNA of the CDR3 is TGTGCCAGTAGTTCATACCAGGGGAATCAGCCCCAGCATTTT. Protein: CASSSYQGNQPQHF.

This clone was recorded a few times. The chain has TRBV7-9 and TRBJ1-1; 7 bases agree with TRBD1. The CDR3 totals 12 residues. The V segment lost 10 bases and the J segment 4 bases; nucleotides outside the gene matches: 6. The germline gives CDR1 SEHNR, CDR2 FQNEAQ (reference sequence). This chain's CDR3 is CATVTGSTEAFF. The DNA of the CDR3 is TGTGCCACCGTGACAGGGTCCACTGAAGCTTTCTTT.

J is TRBJ2-1 and V is TRBV27; 7 nucleotides agree with TRBD1. Germline lookup yields CDR1 MNHEY and CDR2 SMNVEV (reference sequence). The CDR3 has 13 residues. V lost 2 bases to trimming and J lost 12 bases; unmatched junction nucleotides: 7. The CDR3 DNA is TGTGCCAGCAGTTTACTTACAGGGGATAGGCAGTTCTTC. Translated, it gives CASSLLTGDRQFF.

This clone appeared once. The chain joins TRBV19 to TRBJ2-5; 9 bases align to TRBD1. Germline loops: CDR1 LNHDA, CDR2 SQIVND (reference sequence). This CDR3 is built from 16 residues. V lost 5 bases and J lost 2; bases outside the gene matches: 9. CDR3 in amino acids: CASSPTGGAKQETQYF. Here the CDR3 DNA reads TGTGCCAGTAGTCCGACAGGGGGTGCGAAGCAAGAGACCCAGTACTTC.

This clone was counted once. V is TRBV19 and J is TRBJ2-6, with D possibly matching TRBD2 (6 bases). The CDR3 spans 15 residues. Germline V CDR1 and CDR2: LNHDA, SQIVND (reference sequence). Between the trimmed V and J ends, which lost 5 bases and 2 bases, there was a span of 10 bases. In DNA, the CDR3 is TGTGCCAGTAGTCCTGCGGGGACTGGGGCCAACGTCCTGACTTTC. This sequence encodes CASSPAGTGANVLTF.

The CDR3: CASSTAGTSYEQFF. DNA for the CDR3: TGTGCCAGCAGCACTGCCGGGACTAGCTATGAGCAGTTCTTC. J is TRBJ2-1 and V is TRBV7-9; 9 bases are shared with TRBD2. CDR1 SEHNR and CDR2 FQNEAQ come from the germline V gene (reference sequence). Germline trimming cut 5 bases from V and 8 bases from J; bases unmatched to any gene: 7. This CDR3 contains 14 residues.

The CDR3 nucleotides read TGTGCCAGTAGTTCTAGTCCCTACAATGAGCAGTTCTTC. Translating gives CASSSSPYNEQFF. The gene calls are TRBV19 and TRBJ2-1; D unclear. This CDR3 has 13 amino acids. With 5 bases removed from V and 2 bases from J, the gap between germline ends came to 7 bases. From germline, CDR1 is LNHDA and CDR2 SQIVND (reference sequence).

The rearrangement uses TRBV5-4 and TRBJ1-4, with 8 bases fitting TRBD1. V was pared by 3 bases and J by 2 bases, with 12 bases of the junction left unmatched. The length of the CDR3 is 18 residues. Germline loops: CDR1 SGHNT, CDR2 YYREEE (reference sequence). The CDR3 loop reads CASSSKDRASWTNEKLFF. CDR3 in DNA: TGTGCCAGCAGCTCCAAGGACAGGGCCTCTTGGACTAATGAAAAACTGTTTTTT.

The rearrangement uses TRBV3-1 (or the pseudogene TRBV3-2) and TRBJ2-7, with D possibly matching TRBD1 (6 bases). V shed 3 bases and J shed 2 bases, with 11 bases lying between them. The CDR3 runs to 14 residues. CDR1 is LGHDT and CDR2 is YNNKEL in the germline V gene (reference sequence). The CDR3 DNA sequence: TGTGCCAGCAGCCACCCAGACAGGACCTACGAGCAGTACTTC. Translating gives CASSHPDRTYEQYF.

CDR3 amino acids: CASSLALAVLNEQFF. The CDR3 bases are TGTGCCAGCAGCTTAGCACTAGCGGTTTTGAATGAGCAGTTCTTC. V gene TRBV7-8 combines with J gene TRBJ2-1, with 8 bases aligning to TRBD2. Germline V lookup: CDR1 SGHVS, CDR2 FQNEAQ. CDR3 length: 15 amino acids. J was trimmed by 7 bases and V by 0 bases; bases with no gene match: 5.

The chain uses TRBV7-9 and TRBJ1-1; TRBD1 might be the D (6 bases). The CDR3 has 14 amino acids. Germline loops: CDR1 SEHNR, CDR2 FQNEAQ (reference sequence). With 6 bases removed from V and 5 bases from J, the gap between germline ends came to 16 bases. The DNA for the CDR3 is TGTGCCAGCAGTCATATACAGGGTTTAACTGAAGCTTTCTTT. Its protein is CASSHIQGLTEAFF.

V usage is TRBV6-5 and J usage is TRBJ1-1, with D unresolved. Germline CDR1 is MNHEY and CDR2 is SVGAGI. V lost 4 bases and J lost 4, with 16 bases in between. The CDR3 is made up of 15 amino acids. CDR3 region: CASSSPERRSTEAFF. The CDR3 DNA sequence: TGTGCCAGCAGTTCCCCCGAACGCCGGAGCACTGAAGCTTTCTTT.

CDR3 in amino acids: CASSRNPGGSTDTQYF. As DNA, the CDR3 is TGTGCCAGCAGCCGAAATCCAGGGGGGAGCACAGATACGCAGTATTTT. The chain has TRBV7-3 and TRBJ2-3, with D tentatively TRBD1 (7 bases). CDR1 and CDR2 from the germline V gene are SGHTA and FQGTGA. Trimming cost V 5 bases and J 0 bases, with 15 bases left between them. The CDR3 has 16 residues. Based on the CDR3 plus reference TRBV7-3 and TRBJ2-3, the full variable domain is GAGVSQTPSNKVTEKGKYVELRCDPISGHTALYWYRQSLGQGPEFLIYFQGTGAADDSGLPNDRFFAVRPEGSVSTLKIQRTERGDSAVYLCASSRNPGGSTDTQYFGPGTRLTVL.

A single count supports this clone. J is TRBJ2-6 and V is TRBV30; 7 nucleotides match TRBD1. Unmatched junction bases numbered 11, after V lost 4 bases and J lost 8 bases. The CDR3 has 15 residues. Germline CDR1 and CDR2: GTSNPN and SVGIG (reference sequence). The CDR3 region has the DNA TGTGCCTGGACTCAGCAGACAGGGATCTCCAACGTCCTGACTTTC. Translation gives CAWTQQTGISNVLTF.

This chain connects TRBV30 to TRBJ2-2; D unresolved. The CDR3 extends over 14 amino acids. V shed 0 bases and J shed 5 bases, with 10 bases lying between them. Germline V gene sequence: CDR1 GTSNPN, CDR2 SVGIG (reference sequence). In nucleotides, the CDR3 is TGTGCCTGGAGTGTACAAGGAGCAACCGGGGAGCTGTTTTTT. It translates to CAWSVQGATGELFF.

The DNA for the CDR3 is TGTGCCAGCAGTCTGGGACAGCCGGGAAATGAAAAACTGTTTTTT. This translates into CASSLGQPGNEKLFF. The J gene is TRBJ1-4, the V gene TRBV6-5; 7 bases map to TRBD1. CDR3 length: 15 amino acids. V shed 5 bases and J 5 bases; nucleotides not matched to a gene: 8. Germline CDR1 MNHEY, CDR2 SVGAGI.